This entry describes one T cell receptor beta chain. In terms of age and location, participants ranged from roughly 18 to 90 years and lived in about two dozen US areas. Either two negative PCRs, clearance, or symptom resolution qualified Cohort 3 donors as recovered. This entry is derived from a study of blood T cell repertoires in COVID-19. The wider study: Nucleic acid was either cDNA or gDNA, and it came from T cells, B-cell-depleted T cells, or PBMCs.

Germline CDR1 and CDR2: MDHEN and SYDVKM. The CDR3 loop spans 14 amino acids. V lost 1 base to trimming and J lost 3 bases, with 9 bases between them. Clones were sequenced by immunoSEQ multiplex PCR, and TCRdb holds only the in-frame ones, with some missing. Among under 200,000 clones listed, around 80% were seen once. The sequence was collected from a man aged 45 to 65 who had recovered from COVID-19. The sample consisted of PBMCs or T cells enriched from blood (not recorded which). This chain connects TRBV28 to TRBJ1-2; D remains unclear. CDR3 residues: CASSLYGEDYGYTF. The CDR3 DNA reads TGTGCCAGCAGTTTATATGGGGAGGACTATGGCTACACCTTC.